Listed here is a single TCR beta chain. Its antigen remains unknown. The sample is drawn from a study of post-analysis software for immune sequencing data. The study's findings and limits: Same-batch preparations were strongly co-clustered by F measure. Compared with controls, patients showed significantly lower normalized Chao1 diversity. With TRBV5-6, TRBV5-1 and TRBV20-1 included, 4 to 6 TRBV segments were more frequent in patients than in controls.

V was trimmed by 5 bases and J by 7 bases, leaving 8 bases between them. CDR3 size: 12 residues. The germline V gene has CDR1 MDHEN and CDR2 SYDVKM. Unique-molecular-identifier-tagged TCR beta cDNA libraries were used. With roughly 0.9 to 10 million T cells as the source, 400,000 to 550,000 cDNA molecules resulted. TCRdb analysed the PCR reads with MiXCR anew, one entry per CDR3 protein. This sample has approximately 180,000 distinct CDR3 sequences, with approximately 31% found just once. This sequence was found in a girl under 18 with multiple sclerosis. The chain is built from TRBV28 and TRBJ2-2, with D possibly being TRBD1 or TRBD2 (6 bases each). Sequenced input: blood. The CDR3 sequence: CASSGGHGELFF. The CDR3, as DNA: TGTGCCAGCAGTGGGGGGCACGGGGAGCTGTTTTTT.